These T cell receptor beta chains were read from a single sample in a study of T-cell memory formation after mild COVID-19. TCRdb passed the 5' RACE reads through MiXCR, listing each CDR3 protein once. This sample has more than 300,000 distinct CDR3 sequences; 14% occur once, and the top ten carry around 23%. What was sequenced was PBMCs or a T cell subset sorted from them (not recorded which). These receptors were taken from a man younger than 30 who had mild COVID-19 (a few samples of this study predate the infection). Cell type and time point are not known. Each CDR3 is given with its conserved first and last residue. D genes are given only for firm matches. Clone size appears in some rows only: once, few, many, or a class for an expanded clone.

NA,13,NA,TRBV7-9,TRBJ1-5,TGTGCCAGCAGCTTTCGGGGTACCCAGCCCCAGCATTTT,CASSFRGTQPQHF
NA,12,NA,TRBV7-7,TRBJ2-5,TGTGCCAGCAGCGGGGCACAAGAGACCCAGTACTTC,CASSGAQETQYF
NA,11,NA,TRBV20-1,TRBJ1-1,TGCAGTGCTTTATCGAACACTGAAGCTTTCTTT,CSALSNTEAFF
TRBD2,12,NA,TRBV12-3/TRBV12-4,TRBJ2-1,TGTGCCAGCAGCCGTAGCGGGGGGCTGGGGTTCTTC,CASSRSGGLGFF
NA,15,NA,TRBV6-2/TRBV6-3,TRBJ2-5,TGTGCCAGCAGTTACCGGCCCAATCGCAAAGAGACCCAGTACTTC,CASSYRPNRKETQYF
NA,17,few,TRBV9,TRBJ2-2,TGTGCCAGCAGCTATCCCCACGGCAGGAGGGACACCGGGGAGCTGTTTTTT,CASSYPHGRRDTGELFF
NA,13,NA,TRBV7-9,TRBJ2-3,TGTGCTCTCCAGAGAACTAGCACAGATACGCAGTATTTT,CALQRTSTDTQYF
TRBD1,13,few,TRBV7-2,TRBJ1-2,TGTGCCAGCAGTACCGGGACAGGAAATGGCTACACCTTC,CASSTGTGNGYTF
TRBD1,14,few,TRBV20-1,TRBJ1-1,TGCAGTGCTAGGAGGGACAGGGGCCGAAGAGAAGCTTTCTTT,CSARRDRGRREAFF
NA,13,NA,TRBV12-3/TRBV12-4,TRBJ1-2,TGTGCCAGCAGTTTAGTATCCGGCTATGGCTACACCTTC,CASSLVSGYGYTF
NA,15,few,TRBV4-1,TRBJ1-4,TGCGCCAGCCGATTGACAGCCTTGTTAAATGAAAAACTGTTTTTT,CASRLTALLNEKLFF
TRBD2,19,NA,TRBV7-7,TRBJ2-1,TGTGCCAGCAGCTCCGGACTAGCGGGGGGTCCCAGCTCCTACGATGAGCAGTTCTTC,CASSSGLAGGPSSYDEQFF
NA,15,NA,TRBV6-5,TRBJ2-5,TGTGCCAGCAGTTACTCGTCTACACCCCAAGAGACCCAGTACTTC,CASSYSSTPQETQYF
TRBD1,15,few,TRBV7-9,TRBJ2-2,TGTGCCAGCAGTCGGACAGGGGCGGGCACCGGGGAGCTGTTTTTT,CASSRTGAGTGELFF
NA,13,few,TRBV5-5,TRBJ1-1,TGTGCCAGCAGCTTTCAGTCTGACACTGAAGCTTTCTTT,CASSFQSDTEAFF
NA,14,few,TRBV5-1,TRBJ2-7,TGCGCCAGCAGCTTGAGTTGGCCGGGGTACGAGCAGTACTTC,CASSLSWPGYEQYF
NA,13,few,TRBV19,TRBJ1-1,TGTGCCAGTAGTATGACAGAGAACACTGAAGCTTTCTTT,CASSMTENTEAFF
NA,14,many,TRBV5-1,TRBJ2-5,TGCGCCAGCAGCTTGGGGCGGGCCCGGGAGACCCAGTACTTC,CASSLGRARETQYF
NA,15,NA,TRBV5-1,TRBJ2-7,TGCGCCAGCAGGCCCCCGGGGACGATTACCTACGAGCAGTACTTC,CASRPPGTITYEQYF
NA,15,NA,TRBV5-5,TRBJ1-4,TGTGCCAGCAGCTTGTACCACAGGGAGGGGGAAAAACTGTTTTTT,CASSLYHREGEKLFF
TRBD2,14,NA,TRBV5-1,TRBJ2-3,TGCGCCAGCAGCTTGGCCAGGCTAGCGGGGGCCCAGTATTTT,CASSLARLAGAQYF
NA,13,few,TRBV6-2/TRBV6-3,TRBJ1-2,TGTGCCAGCAGTTACCGGCGCACCTATGGCTACACCTTC,CASSYRRTYGYTF
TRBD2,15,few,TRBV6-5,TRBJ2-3,TGTGCCAGCAGTTACGGCAGCGGGATCACAGATACGCAGTATTTT,CASSYGSGITDTQYF
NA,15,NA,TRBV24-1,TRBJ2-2,TGTGCCACCAGTGACTCTAGCTGGACCCCCGGGGAGCTGTTTTTT,CATSDSSWTPGELFF
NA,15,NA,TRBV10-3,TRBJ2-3,TGTGCCATCAGTGAGTCTCCTCCGGGGCCAGATACGCAGTATTTT,CAISESPPGPDTQYF
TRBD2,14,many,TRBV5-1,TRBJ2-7,TGCGCCAGCAGCTTGGACCGGACTAGCGGGGAGCAGTACTTC,CASSLDRTSGEQYF
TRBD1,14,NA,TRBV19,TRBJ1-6,TGTGCCAGTAGTACGGGACAGCCTAATTCACCCCTCCACTTT,CASSTGQPNSPLHF
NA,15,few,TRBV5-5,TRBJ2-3,TGTGCCAGCAGCTTTCTATCCAGGATCGCAGATACGCAGTATTTT,CASSFLSRIADTQYF
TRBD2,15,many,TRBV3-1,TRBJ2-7,TGTGCCAGCAGCCAAGATCCCGGGACTAGCTACGAGCAGTACTTC,CASSQDPGTSYEQYF
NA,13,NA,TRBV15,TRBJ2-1,TGTGCCACCAAAACCGGGCAAGAAGATGAGCAGTTCTTC,CATKTGQEDEQFF
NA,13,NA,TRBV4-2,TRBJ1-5,TGTGCCAGCAGCAAGAACAGGGCTCAGCCCCAGCATTTT,CASSKNRAQPQHF
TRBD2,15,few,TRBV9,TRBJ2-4,TGTGCCAGCAGCGTAGGGGTAGCGGGGCTAAACATTCAGTACTTC,CASSVGVAGLNIQYF
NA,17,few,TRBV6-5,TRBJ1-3,TGTGCCAGCAGTTACTCGATGGCAGGAGGAACTGGAAACACCATATATTTT,CASSYSMAGGTGNTIYF
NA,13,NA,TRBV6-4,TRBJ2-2,TGTGCCAGCAGTGACCGTCCACTGGGGGAGCTGTTTTTT,CASSDRPLGELFF
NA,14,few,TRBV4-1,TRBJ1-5,TGCGCCAGCAGCCGAACAGGGCCCAATCAGCCCCAGCATTTT,CASSRTGPNQPQHF
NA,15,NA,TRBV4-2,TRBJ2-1,TGTGCCAGCAGCCAACTGGCGTCTACCTACAATGAGCAGTTCTTC,CASSQLASTYNEQFF
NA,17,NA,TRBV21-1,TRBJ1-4,TGTGCCAGCAGCAAAACGTTCAGGATAGCAACTAATGAAAAACTGTTTTTT,CASSKTFRIATNEKLFF
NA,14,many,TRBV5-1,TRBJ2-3,TGCGCCAGCAATACGGGGACGGGGACAGATACGCAGTATTTT,CASNTGTGTDTQYF
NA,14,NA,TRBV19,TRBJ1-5,TGTGCCAGTAGTCCCCTCCGGGGAACTCAGCCCCAGCATTTT,CASSPLRGTQPQHF
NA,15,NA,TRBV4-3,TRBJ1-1,TGCGCCAGCAGCCAAGCGCTCCGGACAGACCTAGAAGCTTTCTTT,CASSQALRTDLEAFF
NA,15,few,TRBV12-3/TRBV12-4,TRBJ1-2,TGTGCCAGCAGTTTATCCCCGGGCCAGCTTTATGGCTACACCTTC,CASSLSPGQLYGYTF
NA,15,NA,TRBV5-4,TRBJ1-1,TGTGCCAGCAGCTTGGAGGTGTGGGAGAACACTGAAGCTTTCTTT,CASSLEVWENTEAFF
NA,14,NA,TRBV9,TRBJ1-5,TGTGCCAGCAGCGTACTCCCCATTAATCAGCCCCAGCATTTT,CASSVLPINQPQHF
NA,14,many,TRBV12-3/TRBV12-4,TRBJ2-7,TGTGCCAGCAGTTTATCCAGGGCAGTGTACGAGCAGTACTTC,CASSLSRAVYEQYF
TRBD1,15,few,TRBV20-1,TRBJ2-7,TGCAGTGCCAACGCCGGGACAGGGGGCTCTGGCGAGCAGTACTTC,CSANAGTGGSGEQYF